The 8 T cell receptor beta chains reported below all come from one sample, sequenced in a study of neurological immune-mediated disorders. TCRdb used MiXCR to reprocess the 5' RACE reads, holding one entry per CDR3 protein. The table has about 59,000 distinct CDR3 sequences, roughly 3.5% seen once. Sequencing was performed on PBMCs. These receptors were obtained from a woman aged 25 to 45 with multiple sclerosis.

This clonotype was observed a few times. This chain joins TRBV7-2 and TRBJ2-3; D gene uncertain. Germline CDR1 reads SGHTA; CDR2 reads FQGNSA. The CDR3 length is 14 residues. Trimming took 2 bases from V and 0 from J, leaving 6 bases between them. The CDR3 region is CASSLSCSTDTQYF. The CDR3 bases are TGTGCCAGCAGCTTATCTTGTAGCACAGATACGCAGTATTTT.

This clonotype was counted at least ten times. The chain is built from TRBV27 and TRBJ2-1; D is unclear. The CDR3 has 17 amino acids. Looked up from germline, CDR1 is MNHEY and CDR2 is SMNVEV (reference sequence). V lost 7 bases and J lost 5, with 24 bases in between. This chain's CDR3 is CASIPTMGYSMNNEQFF. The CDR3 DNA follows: TGTGCCAGCATACCAACAATGGGATATAGTATGAACAATGAGCAGTTCTTC.

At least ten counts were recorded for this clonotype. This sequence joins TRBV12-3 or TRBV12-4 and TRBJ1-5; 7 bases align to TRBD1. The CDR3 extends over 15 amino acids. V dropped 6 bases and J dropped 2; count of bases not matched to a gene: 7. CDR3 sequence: CASSLKGAGNQPQHF. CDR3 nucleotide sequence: TGTGCCAGCAGCCTAAAGGGGGCCGGCAATCAGCCCCAGCATTTT.

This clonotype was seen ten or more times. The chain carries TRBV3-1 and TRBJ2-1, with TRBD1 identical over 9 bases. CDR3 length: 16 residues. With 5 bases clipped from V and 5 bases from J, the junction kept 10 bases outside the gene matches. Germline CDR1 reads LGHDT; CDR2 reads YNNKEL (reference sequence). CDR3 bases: TGTGCCAGCAGCGGGTCCGGGACAGGGACGAACAATGAGCAGTTCTTC. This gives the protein CASSGSGTGTNNEQFF.

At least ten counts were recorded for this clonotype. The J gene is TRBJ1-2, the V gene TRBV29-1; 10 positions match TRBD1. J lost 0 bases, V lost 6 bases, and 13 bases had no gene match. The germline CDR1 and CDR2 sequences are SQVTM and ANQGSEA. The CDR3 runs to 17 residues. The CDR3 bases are TGCAGCGTCGCCCGACCGGGGACAGGGGTAGCTAACTATGGCTACACCTTC. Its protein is CSVARPGTGVANYGYTF.

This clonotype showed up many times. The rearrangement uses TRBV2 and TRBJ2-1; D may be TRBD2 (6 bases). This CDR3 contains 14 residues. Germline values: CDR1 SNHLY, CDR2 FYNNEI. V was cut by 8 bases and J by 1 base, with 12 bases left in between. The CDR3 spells CASGRSTSYNEQFF. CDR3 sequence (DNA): TGTGCCAGCGGGAGGTCAACGTCCTACAATGAGCAGTTCTTC.

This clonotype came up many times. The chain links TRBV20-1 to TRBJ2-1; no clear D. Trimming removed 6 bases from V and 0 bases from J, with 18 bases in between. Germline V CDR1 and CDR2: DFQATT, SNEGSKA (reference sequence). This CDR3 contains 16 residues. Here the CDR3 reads CSARRVLALSYNEQFF. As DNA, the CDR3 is TGCAGTGCCCGAAGGGTACTTGCCCTCTCCTACAATGAGCAGTTCTTC.

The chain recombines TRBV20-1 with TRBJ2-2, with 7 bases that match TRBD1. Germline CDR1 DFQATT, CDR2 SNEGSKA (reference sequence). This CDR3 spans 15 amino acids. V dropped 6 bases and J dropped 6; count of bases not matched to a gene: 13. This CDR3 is CSAKRQGDNPGELFF. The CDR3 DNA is TGCAGTGCGAAGAGACAGGGAGATAACCCCGGGGAGCTGTTTTTT.